The 21 T cell receptor beta chains given below trace back to one sample, sequenced in a study of blood T cells in healthy people across ages. Alongside a J-beta primer mix, a sample-barcoded 5' primer served in a second PCR lasting roughly 6 to 12 cycles. TCRdb processed the 5' RACE reads anew with MiXCR; each CDR3 protein has one entry. The repertoire holds some 760,000 distinct CDR3 sequences, roughly 25% seen once, with 9.4% in the top ten. These data also featured in a second study, about T cells of mothers and their children.

Source material: blood. The receptors originated from a boy aged 5-17 years in good health.

The genes are TRBV7-2 and TRBJ2-3, with 11 bases matching TRBD2. CDR1 and CDR2 (germline): SGHTA, FQGNSA. This CDR3 has 16 amino acids. J was trimmed by 5 bases and V by 4 bases; bases with no gene match: 8. The CDR3 region has the DNA TGTGCCAGCAGCTACGATAGCGGGGGGGTTTTAGATACGCAGTATTTT. It encodes CASSYDSGGVLDTQYF.

In this sample, this clonotype turned up a few times. V is TRBV2 and J is TRBJ1-2; no clear D gene. This CDR3 is 13 amino acids long. Looked up from germline, CDR1 is SNHLY and CDR2 is FYNNEI. Trimming took off 3 bases at V and 4 bases at J, with 9 bases between the two ends. This CDR3 is CASSDFSSYGYTF. The CDR3 DNA sequence: TGTGCCAGCAGTGATTTCTCGAGCTATGGCTACACCTTC.

This clonotype has more than one count but fewer than ten. The chain links TRBV16 to TRBJ1-6; tentatively, D is TRBD1 (6 bases). V lost 4 bases and J 6 bases, leaving 19 bases between the germline ends. Looked up from germline, CDR1 is KGHSY and CDR2 is FQNENV. This CDR3 region has 17 residues. The CDR3 reads CASSPLLPGQLNSPLHF. The CDR3 bases are TGTGCCAGCAGCCCTCTCTTACCGGGACAACTTAATTCACCCCTCCACTTT.

The rearrangement joins TRBV20-1 to TRBJ2-7, with 8 bases fitting TRBD1. Germline values: CDR1 DFQATT, CDR2 SNEGSKA (reference sequence). V lost 4 bases and J lost 1; bases outside the gene matches: 3. The CDR3 is made up of 13 amino acids. The CDR3 sequence: CSATGQGSYEQYF. In DNA, the CDR3 is TGCAGTGCTACTGGACAGGGATCCTACGAGCAGTACTTC.

About this clonotype itself: Germline is not matched at one junction end, which may reflect a read error. V usage is TRBV2 and J usage is TRBJ2-5, with 8 bases that match TRBD1. The CDR3 spans 20 residues. Germline V gene lookup returns CDR1 SNHLY and CDR2 FYNNEI. The DNA for the CDR3 is TGTGCCAGCAGTGAAGCGGCACAGGGGGTGTTCATCTCGTACCAAGAGACCCACTACTTC. This sequence encodes CASSEAAQGVFISYQETHYF. Together with reference TRBV2 and TRBJ2-5, the CDR3 gives the full variable domain: EPEVTQTPSHQVTQMGQEVILRCVPISNHLYFYWYRQILGQKVEFLVSFYNNEISEKSEIFDDQFSVERPDGSNFTLKIRSTKLEDSAMYFCASSEAAQGVFISYQETHYFGPGTRLLVL.

The chain combines TRBV6-5 with TRBJ1-2, with D possibly matching TRBD1 (6 bases). V shed 5 bases and J shed 8 bases, with 12 bases lying between them. This CDR3 spans 12 amino acids. Germline-derived CDR1 and CDR2 are MNHEY and SVGAGI. CDR3 in amino acids: CASSPTGAGYTF. The DNA for the CDR3 is TGTGCCAGCAGTCCAACGGGGGCCGGCTACACCTTC.

This chain uses TRBV20-1 with TRBJ2-1; D not certain. Germline lookup yields CDR1 DFQATT and CDR2 SNEGSKA (reference sequence). CDR3 length: 14 amino acids. Between the trimmed V and J ends, which lost 3 bases and 8 bases, there was a span of 17 bases. CDR3 loop: CSARGFPADYEQFF. In nucleotides, the CDR3 is TGCAGTGCTAGGGGTTTCCCAGCTGACTATGAGCAGTTCTTC.

This clonotype occurred many times. The CDR3 nucleotides are TGCGCCAGCAGCCAAGAGAGCTTAGCGGGAGCGGAAGATACGCAGTATTTT. Its translation: CASSQESLAGAEDTQYF. The V gene is TRBV4-1, the J gene TRBJ2-3, with 9 bases lining up with TRBD2. The J segment lost 5 bases and the V segment lost 0 bases, leaving 9 bases of the junction unmatched. The CDR3 loop spans 17 amino acids. Germline-derived CDR1 and CDR2 are MGHRA and YSYEKL.

This clonotype was detected ten times or more. V is TRBV6-2 or TRBV6-3 and J is TRBJ2-2; no clear D. Germline CDR1 reads MNHEY; CDR2 reads SVGEGT. This CDR3 is 11 amino acids long. The V end lost 2 bases, the J end lost 8 bases, and 3 bases lay between the germline ends. The CDR3 sequence is CASSYGGELFF. The CDR3 DNA follows: TGTGCCAGCAGTTACGGAGGGGAGCTGTTTTTT.

V is TRBV2 and J is TRBJ1-4, with D unresolved. This CDR3 is 15 amino acids long. Germline loops: CDR1 SNHLY, CDR2 FYNNEI. V lost 6 bases and J lost 3, with 14 bases in between. This CDR3 reads CASSLNGYSNEKLFF. For the CDR3, the DNA is TGTGCCAGCAGCCTAAATGGGTATTCTAATGAAAAACTGTTTTTT.

V is TRBV5-6 and J is TRBJ2-1, with D perhaps matching TRBD1 (5 bases). The V gene lost 4 bases and the J gene lost 7 bases, with 18 bases spanning the gap. The germline V gene has CDR1 SGHDT and CDR2 YYEEEE. This CDR3 has 15 residues. The CDR3 coding sequence is TGTGCCAGCAGCCCTGGAGACGCAGGGTATAATGAGCAGTTCTTC. Encoded protein: CASSPGDAGYNEQFF.

This clonotype was picked up a small number of times. The V and J genes are TRBV5-1 and TRBJ2-1, with 11 bases lining up with TRBD1. CDR1 SGHRS and CDR2 YFSETQ come from the germline V gene. Trimming at V came to 5 bases and at J to 9 bases, leaving 7 bases not matched to a gene. The CDR3 extends over 14 amino acids. The CDR3 region has the DNA TGCGCCAGCAGATTCGGGACAGGGGGTTTTGAGCAGTTCTTC. Encoded protein: CASRFGTGGFEQFF.

In regard to this clonotype: A much larger clonotype is one base distant, so this may be a read error. The chain uses TRBV6-5 and TRBJ2-5; unclear D gene. The J call may not be correct, given that the DNA end is closer to TRBJ2-7. CDR3 length: 13 amino acids. The germline CDR1 and CDR2 sequences are MNHEY and SVGAGI. CDR3 sequence (DNA): TGTGCCAGCAGTTACGCTAGCTCCTACGAGCAGTACTTC. The encoded protein is CASSYASSYEQYF.

This chain joins TRBV12-3 or TRBV12-4 and TRBJ2-3, with 7 bases lining up with TRBD1. CDR3 size: 14 residues. J lost 5 bases, V lost 4 bases, and 6 bases had no gene match. The CDR3 reads CASSSGTAKDTQYF. For the CDR3, the DNA is TGTGCCAGCAGTTCCGGGACAGCCAAAGATACGCAGTATTTT.

The rearrangement joins TRBV14 to TRBJ2-6, with D maybe TRBD1 (6 bases). Per germline, CDR1 SGHDN and CDR2 FVKESK. V was clipped by 8 bases and J by 11 bases, with 13 bases between them. The CDR3 totals 12 residues. CDR3 in DNA: TGTGCCAGCGGACAGTTTGGGCACGTCCTGACTTTC. Translating gives CASGQFGHVLTF.

This clonotype has more than one count but fewer than ten. V gene TRBV28 combines with J gene TRBJ1-3, with 7 bases lining up with TRBD1. The CDR3 has 14 residues. Germline V gene lookup returns CDR1 MDHEN and CDR2 SYDVKM. Unmatched junction bases numbered 4, after V lost 5 bases and J lost 3 bases. The CDR3 loop reads CASSQGGIGNTIYF. DNA for the CDR3: TGTGCCAGCAGTCAGGGGGGAATTGGAAACACCATATATTTT.

The chain couples TRBV25-1 to TRBJ2-2, with 9 bases fitting TRBD2. Per the germline V gene, CDR1 is MGHDK and CDR2 is SYGVNS. CDR3 length: 15 amino acids. Trimming cost V 7 bases and J 4 bases; bases outside gene matches: 7. CDR3 bases: TGTGCCAGCAACGCGGGAGGGAGAGGCACCGGGGAGCTGTTTTTT. Amino acid sequence: CASNAGGRGTGELFF.

This clonotype was seen only a few times. The chain links TRBV6-2 or TRBV6-3 to TRBJ2-7; the match to TRBD2 covers 13 bases. This CDR3 region has 13 residues. Per germline, CDR1 MNHEY and CDR2 SVGEGT. V lost 7 bases and J lost 4; bases outside the gene matches: 1. The CDR3 region is CASKGLAGYEQYF. In DNA form, the CDR3 reads TGTGCCAGCAAGGGACTAGCGGGATACGAGCAGTACTTC.

J is TRBJ2-3 and V is TRBV18; D ambiguous. V gave up 3 bases and J gave up 4 bases, with 8 bases separating them. Germline CDR1 is KGHSH and CDR2 is LQKENI. CDR3 length: 13 amino acids. CDR3 region: CASSPTQADTQYF. The CDR3 bases are TGTGCCAGCTCACCTACCCAGGCAGATACGCAGTATTTT.

The rearrangement uses TRBV2 and TRBJ2-7, with TRBD1 matching over 9 bases. Germline CDR1 is SNHLY and CDR2 is FYNNEI. After removal of 7 bases from V and 3 bases from J, the junction contained 7 bases not matched to a gene. CDR3 length: 14 amino acids. CDR3 coding DNA: TGTGCCAGCACCGGGACAGGGTCCTTCTACGAGCAGTACTTC. Residues: CASTGTGSFYEQYF.

The chain combines TRBV13 with TRBJ2-4; either TRBD1 or TRBD2 may supply D (5 bases each). V shed 4 bases and J shed 6 bases, with 13 bases lying between them. Germline V gene data show CDR1 as PRHDT and CDR2 as FYEKMQ (reference sequence). The CDR3 has 14 amino acids. This CDR3 is CASSSQEEGNIQYF. The CDR3 region has the DNA TGTGCCAGCAGCTCACAGGAAGAGGGAAACATTCAGTACTTC.